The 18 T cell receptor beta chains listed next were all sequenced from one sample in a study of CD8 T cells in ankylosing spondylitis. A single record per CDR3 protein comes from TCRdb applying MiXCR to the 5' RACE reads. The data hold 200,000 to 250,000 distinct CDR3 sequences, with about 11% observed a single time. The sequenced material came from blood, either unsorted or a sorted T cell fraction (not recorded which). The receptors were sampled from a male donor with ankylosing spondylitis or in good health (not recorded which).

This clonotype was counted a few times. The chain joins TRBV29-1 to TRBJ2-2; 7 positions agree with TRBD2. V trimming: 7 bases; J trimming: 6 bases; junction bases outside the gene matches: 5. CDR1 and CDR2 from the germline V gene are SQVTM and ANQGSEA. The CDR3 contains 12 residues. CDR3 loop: CSAQLASGELFF. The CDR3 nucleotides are TGCAGCGCCCAACTAGCGTCCGGGGAGCTGTTTTTT.

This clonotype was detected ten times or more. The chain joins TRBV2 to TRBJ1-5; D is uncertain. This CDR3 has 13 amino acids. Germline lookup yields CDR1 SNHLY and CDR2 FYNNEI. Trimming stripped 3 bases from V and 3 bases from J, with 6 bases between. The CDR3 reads CASSEFPNQPQHF. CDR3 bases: TGTGCCAGCAGTGAGTTCCCCAATCAGCCCCAGCATTTT.

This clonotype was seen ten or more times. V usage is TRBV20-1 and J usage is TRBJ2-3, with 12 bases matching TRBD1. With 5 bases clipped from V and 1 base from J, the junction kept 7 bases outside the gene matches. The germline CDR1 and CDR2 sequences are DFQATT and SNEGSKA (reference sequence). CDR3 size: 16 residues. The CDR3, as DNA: TGCAGTGCTCCCGGGACAGGGGGCAAGGGCACAGATACGCAGTATTTT. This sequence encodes CSAPGTGGKGTDTQYF.

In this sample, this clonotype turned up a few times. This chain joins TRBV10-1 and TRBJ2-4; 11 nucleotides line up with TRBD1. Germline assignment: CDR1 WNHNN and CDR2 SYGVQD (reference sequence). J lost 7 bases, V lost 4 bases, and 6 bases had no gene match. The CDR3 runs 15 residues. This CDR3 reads CASSADRGPANIQYF. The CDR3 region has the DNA TGCGCCAGCAGTGCGGACAGGGGGCCGGCGAACATTCAGTACTTC.

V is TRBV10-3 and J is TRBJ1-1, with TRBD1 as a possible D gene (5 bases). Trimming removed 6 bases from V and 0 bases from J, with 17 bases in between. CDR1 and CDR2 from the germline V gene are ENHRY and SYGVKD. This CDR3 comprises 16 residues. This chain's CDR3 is CAISTLPQGMNTEAFF. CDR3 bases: TGTGCCATCAGCACGCTTCCCCAGGGAATGAACACTGAAGCTTTCTTT.

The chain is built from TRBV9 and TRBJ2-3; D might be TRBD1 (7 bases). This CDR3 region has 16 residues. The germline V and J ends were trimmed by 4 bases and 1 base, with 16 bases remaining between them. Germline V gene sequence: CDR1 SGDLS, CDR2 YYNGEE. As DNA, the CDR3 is TGTGCCAGCAGCCCACCGACAGGGACTGGCACAGATACGCAGTATTTT. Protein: CASSPPTGTGTDTQYF.

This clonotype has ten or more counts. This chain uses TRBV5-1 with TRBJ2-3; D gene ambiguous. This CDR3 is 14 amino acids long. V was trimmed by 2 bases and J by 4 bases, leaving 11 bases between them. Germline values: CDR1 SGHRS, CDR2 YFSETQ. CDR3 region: CASSFGRSADTQYF. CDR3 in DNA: TGCGCCAGCAGCTTTGGGCGGTCGGCAGATACGCAGTATTTT.

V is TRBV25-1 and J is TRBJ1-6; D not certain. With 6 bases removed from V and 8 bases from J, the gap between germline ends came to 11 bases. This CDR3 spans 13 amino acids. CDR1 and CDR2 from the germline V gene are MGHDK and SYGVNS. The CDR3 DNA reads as TGTGCCAGCAGGTCGCGGGGAGATTCACCCCTCCACTTT. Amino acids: CASRSRGDSPLHF.

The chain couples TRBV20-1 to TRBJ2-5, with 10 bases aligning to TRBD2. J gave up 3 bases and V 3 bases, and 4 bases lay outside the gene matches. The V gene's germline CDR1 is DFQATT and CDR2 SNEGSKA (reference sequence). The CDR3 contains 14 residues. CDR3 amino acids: CSARASGREETQYF. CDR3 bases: TGCAGTGCTAGGGCAAGCGGGAGGGAAGAGACCCAGTACTTC.

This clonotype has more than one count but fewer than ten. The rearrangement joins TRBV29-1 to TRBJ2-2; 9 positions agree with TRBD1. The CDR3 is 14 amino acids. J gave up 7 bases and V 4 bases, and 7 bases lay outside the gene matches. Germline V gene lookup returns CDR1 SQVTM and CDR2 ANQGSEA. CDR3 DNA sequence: TGCAGCGTTGCACAGGGGGCTGTTTACGGGGAGCTGTTTTTT. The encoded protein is CSVAQGAVYGELFF.

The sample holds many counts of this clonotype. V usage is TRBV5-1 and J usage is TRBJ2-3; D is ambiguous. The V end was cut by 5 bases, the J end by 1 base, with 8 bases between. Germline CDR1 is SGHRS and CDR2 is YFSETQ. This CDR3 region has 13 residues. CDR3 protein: CASSWKGTDTQYF. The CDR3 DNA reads TGCGCCAGCAGTTGGAAGGGCACAGATACGCAGTATTTT.

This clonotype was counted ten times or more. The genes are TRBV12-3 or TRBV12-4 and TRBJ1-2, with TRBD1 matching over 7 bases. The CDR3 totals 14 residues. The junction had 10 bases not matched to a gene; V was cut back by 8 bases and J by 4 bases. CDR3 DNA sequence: TGTGCCAGCTCCCGGGACAGCTACATCTATGGCTACACCTTC. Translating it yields CASSRDSYIYGYTF.

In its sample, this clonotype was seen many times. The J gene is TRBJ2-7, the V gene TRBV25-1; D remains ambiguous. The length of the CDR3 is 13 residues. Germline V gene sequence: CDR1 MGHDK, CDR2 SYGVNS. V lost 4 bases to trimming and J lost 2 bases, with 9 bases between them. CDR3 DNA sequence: TGTGCCAGCAGTGGCCCGGTAGCCTACGAGCAGTACTTC. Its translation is CASSGPVAYEQYF.

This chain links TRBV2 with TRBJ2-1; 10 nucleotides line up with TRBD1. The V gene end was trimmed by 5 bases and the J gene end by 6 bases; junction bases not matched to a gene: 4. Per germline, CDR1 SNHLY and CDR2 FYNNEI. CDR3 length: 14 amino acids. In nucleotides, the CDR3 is TGTGCCAGCAGTACCCGGACAGGGGGCAATGAGCAGTTCTTC. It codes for CASSTRTGGNEQFF. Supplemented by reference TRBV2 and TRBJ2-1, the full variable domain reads EPEVTQTPSHQVTQMGQEVILRCVPISNHLYFYWYRQILGQKVEFLVSFYNNEISEKSEIFDDQFSVERPDGSNFTLKIRSTKLEDSAMYFCASSTRTGGNEQFFGPGTRLTVL.

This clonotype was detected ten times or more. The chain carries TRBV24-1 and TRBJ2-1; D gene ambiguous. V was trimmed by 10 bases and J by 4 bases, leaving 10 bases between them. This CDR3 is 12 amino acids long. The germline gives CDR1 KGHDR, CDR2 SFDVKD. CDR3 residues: CATGDGYNEQFF. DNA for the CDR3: TGTGCCACAGGCGACGGGTACAATGAGCAGTTCTTC.

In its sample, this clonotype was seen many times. This CDR3 reads CAIRGDIAYEQYF. DNA of the CDR3: TGTGCCATCAGGGGGGACATCGCCTACGAGCAGTACTTC. The rearrangement links TRBV10-3 to TRBJ2-7, with D perhaps TRBD1 (6 bases). The CDR3 covers 13 residues. CDR1 ENHRY and CDR2 SYGVKD come from the germline V gene. Trimming removed 6 bases from V and 2 bases from J, with 11 bases in between.

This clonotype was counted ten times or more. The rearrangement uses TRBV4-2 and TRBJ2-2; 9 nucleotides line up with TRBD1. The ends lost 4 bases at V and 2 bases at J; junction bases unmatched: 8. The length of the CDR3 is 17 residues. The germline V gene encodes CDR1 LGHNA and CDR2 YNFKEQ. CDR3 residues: CASSLYGTGSNTGELFF. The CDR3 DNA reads TGTGCCAGCAGCCTTTACGGGACAGGGTCAAACACCGGGGAGCTGTTTTTT.

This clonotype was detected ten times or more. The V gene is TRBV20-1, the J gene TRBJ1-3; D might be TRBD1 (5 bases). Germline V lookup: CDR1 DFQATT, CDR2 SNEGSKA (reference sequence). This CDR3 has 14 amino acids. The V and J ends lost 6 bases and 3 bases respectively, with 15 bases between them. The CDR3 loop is CSAPSAGNGNTIYF. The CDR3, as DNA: TGCAGTGCCCCCTCAGCAGGGAATGGAAACACCATATATTTT.